This passage covers 13 T cell receptor beta chains from one sample sequenced in a study of early T cells in non-severe SARS-CoV-2 infection. TCRdb re-called the 5' RACE reads through MiXCR, storing one row per CDR3 protein. The sample yields some 91,000 distinct CDR3 sequences, roughly 13% seen once. Source material: whole blood. The origin of the receptors is an adult who was a healthcare worker with PCR-confirmed SARS-CoV-2 infection or an uninfected control (not recorded which).

This chain joins TRBV12-3 or TRBV12-4 and TRBJ2-1, with a possible D match to TRBD1 (6 bases). This CDR3 spans 13 amino acids. V lost 8 bases and J lost 5, with 13 bases in between. This CDR3 reads CASLGQLNNEQFF. The CDR3 bases are TGTGCCAGCCTCGGACAGCTTAACAATGAGCAGTTCTTC.

The chain is built from TRBV27 and TRBJ2-1, with TRBD2 matching over 8 bases. The CDR3 consists of 15 residues. Germline lookup yields CDR1 MNHEY and CDR2 SMNVEV (reference sequence). V lost 6 bases, J lost 16 bases, and 20 bases stayed unmatched. This CDR3 is CASSRLTGAGGSLFF. CDR3 nucleotide sequence: TGTGCCAGCAGCCGCCTAACGGGCGCGGGGGGATCCCTATTCTTC.

With respect to this clonotype: A much larger clonotype is one base distant, so this may be a read error. Likely a read error: the CDR3 ends without its conserved phenylalanine or tryptophan. The chain recombines TRBV29-1 with TRBJ2-2; perhaps TRBD1 as D (5 bases). The germline V and J ends were trimmed by 0 bases and 4 bases, with 18 bases remaining between them. CDR1 is SQVTM, CDR2 ANQGSEA, per germline. This CDR3 has 17 amino acids. In nucleotides, the CDR3 is TGCAGCGTTGAAGAGGGGCTTGACGGCCTTAGCACCGGGGAGCTGTTTTGT. Amino acid sequence: CSVEEGLDGLSTGELFC.

Only a few counts were recorded for this clonotype. V gene TRBV7-9 combines with J gene TRBJ1-4, with a weak D call TRBD1 (5 bases). This CDR3 is 16 amino acids long. V was trimmed by 5 bases and J by 1 base, leaving 14 bases between them. Per germline, CDR1 SEHNR and CDR2 FQNEAQ (reference sequence). CDR3 coding DNA: TGTGCCAGCAGCCCCAACCGGGGGGAAACTAATGAAAAACTGTTTTTT. Amino acids: CASSPNRGETNEKLFF.

This chain connects TRBV7-9 to TRBJ2-6; TRBD1 agrees at 10 bases. The J segment lost 1 base and the V segment lost 5 bases, leaving 5 bases of the junction unmatched. Germline assignment: CDR1 SEHNR and CDR2 FQNEAQ (reference sequence). CDR3 size: 17 residues. Written as DNA, the CDR3 is TGTGCCAGCAGCCATGGGACAGGGGCGTCTGGGGCCAACGTCCTGACTTTC. Protein sequence: CASSHGTGASGANVLTF.

This clonotype has a count of ten or more. Here the CDR3 reads CASSARDRGADTQYF. CDR3 in DNA: TGCGCCAGCAGCGCAAGGGACAGGGGAGCAGATACGCAGTATTTT. This chain links TRBV5-1 with TRBJ2-3; TRBD1 matches at 10 bases. This CDR3 comprises 15 residues. Germline-derived CDR1 and CDR2 are SGHRS and YFSETQ. Germline trimming cut 4 bases from V and 4 bases from J; bases unmatched to any gene: 6.

The chain joins TRBV28 to TRBJ1-2; 7 nucleotides line up with TRBD1. The CDR3 spans 14 residues. Per the germline V gene, CDR1 is MDHEN and CDR2 is SYDVKM. J gave up 2 bases and V 3 bases, and 3 bases lay outside the gene matches. In DNA, the CDR3 is TGTGCCAGCAGTTTGGCAGGGGGAAACTATGGCTACACCTTC. Its translation is CASSLAGGNYGYTF.

A few counts support this clonotype. This chain uses TRBV13 with TRBJ1-1; D call uncertain. V lost 4 bases and J 3 bases, leaving 9 bases between the germline ends. The CDR3 has 13 amino acids. CDR1 and CDR2 from the germline V gene are PRHDT and FYEKMQ (reference sequence). CDR3 in DNA: TGTGCCAGCAGCTCCCACGGGGACACTGAAGCTTTCTTT. Translating gives CASSSHGDTEAFF. Using reference TRBV13 and TRBJ1-1 for the parts outside the CDR3, the full variable domain is AAGVIQSPRHLIKEKRETATLKCYPIPRHDTVYWYQQGPGQDPQFLISFYEKMQSDKGSIPDRFSAQQFSDYHSELNMSSLELGDSALYFCASSSHGDTEAFFGQGTRLTVV.

This chain joins TRBV2 and TRBJ1-5, with D perhaps TRBD1 (6 bases). With 5 bases removed from V and 5 bases from J, the gap between germline ends came to 10 bases. The CDR3 loop spans 13 amino acids. CDR1 is SNHLY, CDR2 FYNNEI, per germline. The CDR3 nucleotides read TGTGCCAGCAGTCTACAGGGAGATCAGCCCCAGCATTTT. Encoded protein: CASSLQGDQPQHF.

Comments on this clonotype: A single base separates this from a much larger clone, so it may be a read error. This chain uses TRBV7-9 with TRBJ2-7; the D call may be TRBD1 or TRBD2 (7 bases each). The V end was cut by 7 bases, the J end by 4 bases, with 20 bases between. Germline-derived CDR1 and CDR2 are SEHNR and FQNEAQ (reference sequence). CDR3 length: 15 residues. CDR3 amino acids: CASNREDEGAYEQYF. CDR3 DNA sequence: TGTGCCAGCAACCGGGAGGATGAGGGGGCGTACGAGCAGTACTTC.

This clonotype has a handful of counts. The genes are TRBV7-2 and TRBJ2-7; no firm D call. The V and J ends lost 5 bases and 4 bases respectively, with 18 bases between them. This CDR3 is 15 amino acids long. The germline gives CDR1 SGHTA, CDR2 FQGNSA. The CDR3 DNA reads TGTGCCAGCAGCCCTCGCCTTAATGGCCGGTACGAGCAGTACTTC. It specifies CASSPRLNGRYEQYF.

This clonotype was seen ten or more times. The DNA of the CDR3 is TGTGCCAGCAGCTTAGGGCTAGCGGGCTACGAGCAGTACTTC. Amino acids: CASSLGLAGYEQYF. The chain combines TRBV7-6 with TRBJ2-7, with 8 bases lining up with TRBD2. J was trimmed by 3 bases and V by 1 base; bases with no gene match: 2. The germline V gene encodes CDR1 SGHVS and CDR2 FNYEAQ. The CDR3 is 14 amino acids.

The chain carries TRBV7-2 and TRBJ1-5, with D unclear. The CDR3 spans 12 residues. Deletions cut 2 bases from V and 15 bases from J, with 14 bases between. Germline values: CDR1 SGHTA, CDR2 FQGNSA. The CDR3 protein is CASSLSGLEWHF. In DNA, the CDR3 is TGTGCCAGCAGCTTATCTGGCCTTGAGTGGCATTTT.